This T cell receptor (beta chain) was profiled in a study of T cell responses to AZD1222 COVID-19 vaccine. The study's findings and limits: Donors, mostly white British, included more females; clonal diversity was possibly underestimated. Along spike, vaccine-associated CD4 TCRs were found throughout, with dominance at 160-218 and 743-854.

The CDR3 is 13 amino acids. V was trimmed by 7 bases and J by 2 bases, leaving 10 bases between them. Per germline, CDR1 SGHDT and CDR2 YYEEEE. TCRdb's copy holds only in-frame clones and misses some; the assay was immunoSEQ multiplex PCR. The sample lists about 180,000 clones; 85% to 90% were seen once. With regard to this clone: Its specificity is unknown.

The chain uses TRBV5-6 and TRBJ1-3; D gene uncertain. The sequenced sample was peripheral blood, obtained 28 days after the second dose of the MenACWY control vaccine. The receptor comes from an adult who received the MenACWY meningococcal vaccine as a control. The CDR3 nucleotides read TGTGCCAGCTCCGGGGAGACTGGAAACACCATATATTTT. This gives the protein CASSGETGNTIYF.